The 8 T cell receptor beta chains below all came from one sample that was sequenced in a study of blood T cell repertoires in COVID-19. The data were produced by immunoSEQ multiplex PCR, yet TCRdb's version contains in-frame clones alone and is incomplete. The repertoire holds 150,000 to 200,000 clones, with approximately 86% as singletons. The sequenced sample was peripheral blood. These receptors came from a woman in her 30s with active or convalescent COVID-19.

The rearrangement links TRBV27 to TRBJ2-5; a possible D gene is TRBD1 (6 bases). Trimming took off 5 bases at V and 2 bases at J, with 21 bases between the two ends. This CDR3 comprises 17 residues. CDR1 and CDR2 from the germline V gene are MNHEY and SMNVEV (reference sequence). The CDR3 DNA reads TGTGCCAGCAGTCCCCAAATCGGGACACAGCTACAAGAGACCCAGTACTTC. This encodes CASSPQIGTQLQETQYF.

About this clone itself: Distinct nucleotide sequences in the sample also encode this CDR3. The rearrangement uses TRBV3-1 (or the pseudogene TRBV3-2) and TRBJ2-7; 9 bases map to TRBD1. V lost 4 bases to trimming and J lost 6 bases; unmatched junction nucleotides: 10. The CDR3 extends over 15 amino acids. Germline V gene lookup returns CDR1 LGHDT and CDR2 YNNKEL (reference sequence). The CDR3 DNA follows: TGTGCCAGCAGCCCTTTTGGGACAGGGCCTTTCGAGCAGTACTTC. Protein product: CASSPFGTGPFEQYF.

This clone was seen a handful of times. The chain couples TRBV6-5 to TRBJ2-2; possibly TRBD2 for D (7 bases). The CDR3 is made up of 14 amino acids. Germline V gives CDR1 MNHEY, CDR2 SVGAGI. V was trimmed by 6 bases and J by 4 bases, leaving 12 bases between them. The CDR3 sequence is CASRDGGLTGELFF. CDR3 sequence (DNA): TGTGCCAGCAGGGACGGGGGGCTCACCGGGGAGCTGTTTTTT.

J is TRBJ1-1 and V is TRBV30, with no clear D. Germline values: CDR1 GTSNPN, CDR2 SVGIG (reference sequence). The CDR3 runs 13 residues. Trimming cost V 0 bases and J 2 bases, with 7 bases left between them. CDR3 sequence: CAWSVTANTEAFF. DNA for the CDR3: TGTGCCTGGAGTGTAACAGCAAACACTGAAGCTTTCTTT.

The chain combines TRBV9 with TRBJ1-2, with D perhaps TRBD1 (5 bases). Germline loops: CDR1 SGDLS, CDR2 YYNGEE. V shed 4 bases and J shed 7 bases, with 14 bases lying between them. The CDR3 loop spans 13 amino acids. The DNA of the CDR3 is TGTGCCAGCAGCCCCCAGGGTCGAGGTGGCTACACCTTC. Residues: CASSPQGRGGYTF.

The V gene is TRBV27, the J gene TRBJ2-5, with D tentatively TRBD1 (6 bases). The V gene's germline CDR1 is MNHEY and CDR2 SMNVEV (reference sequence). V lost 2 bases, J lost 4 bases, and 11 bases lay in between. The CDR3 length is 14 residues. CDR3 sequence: CASSLTGHRETQYF. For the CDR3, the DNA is TGTGCCAGCAGTTTAACGGGACACCGAGAGACCCAGTACTTC.

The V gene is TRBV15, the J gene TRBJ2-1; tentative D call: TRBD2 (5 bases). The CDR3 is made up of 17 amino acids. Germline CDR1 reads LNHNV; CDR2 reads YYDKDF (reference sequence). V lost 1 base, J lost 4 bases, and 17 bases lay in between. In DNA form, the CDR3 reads TGTGCCACCAGCAGAGTTGCTAAGGGTTGGACTTACAATGAGCAGTTCTTC. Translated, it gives CATSRVAKGWTYNEQFF.

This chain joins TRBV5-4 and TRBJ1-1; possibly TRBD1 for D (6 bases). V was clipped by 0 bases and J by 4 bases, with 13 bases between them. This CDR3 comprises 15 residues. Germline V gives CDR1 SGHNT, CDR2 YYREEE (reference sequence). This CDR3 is CASSLGGGTTTEAFF. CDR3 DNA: TGTGCCAGCAGCTTGGGGGGGGGCACTACCACTGAAGCTTTCTTT.